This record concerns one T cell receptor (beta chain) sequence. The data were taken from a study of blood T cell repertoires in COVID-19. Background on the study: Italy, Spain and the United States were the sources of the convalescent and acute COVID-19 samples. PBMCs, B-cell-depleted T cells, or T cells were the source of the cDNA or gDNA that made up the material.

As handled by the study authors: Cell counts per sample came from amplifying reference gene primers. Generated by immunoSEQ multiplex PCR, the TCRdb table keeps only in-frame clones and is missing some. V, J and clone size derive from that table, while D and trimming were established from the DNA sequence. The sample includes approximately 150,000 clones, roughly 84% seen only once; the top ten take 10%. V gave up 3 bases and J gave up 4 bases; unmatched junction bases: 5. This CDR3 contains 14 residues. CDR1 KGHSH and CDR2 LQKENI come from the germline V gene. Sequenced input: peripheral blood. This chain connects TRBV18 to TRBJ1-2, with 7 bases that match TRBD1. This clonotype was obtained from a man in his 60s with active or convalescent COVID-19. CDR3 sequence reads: CASSPSGQTYGYTF. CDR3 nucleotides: TGTGCCAGCTCACCTTCGGGACAGACCTATGGCTACACCTTC.